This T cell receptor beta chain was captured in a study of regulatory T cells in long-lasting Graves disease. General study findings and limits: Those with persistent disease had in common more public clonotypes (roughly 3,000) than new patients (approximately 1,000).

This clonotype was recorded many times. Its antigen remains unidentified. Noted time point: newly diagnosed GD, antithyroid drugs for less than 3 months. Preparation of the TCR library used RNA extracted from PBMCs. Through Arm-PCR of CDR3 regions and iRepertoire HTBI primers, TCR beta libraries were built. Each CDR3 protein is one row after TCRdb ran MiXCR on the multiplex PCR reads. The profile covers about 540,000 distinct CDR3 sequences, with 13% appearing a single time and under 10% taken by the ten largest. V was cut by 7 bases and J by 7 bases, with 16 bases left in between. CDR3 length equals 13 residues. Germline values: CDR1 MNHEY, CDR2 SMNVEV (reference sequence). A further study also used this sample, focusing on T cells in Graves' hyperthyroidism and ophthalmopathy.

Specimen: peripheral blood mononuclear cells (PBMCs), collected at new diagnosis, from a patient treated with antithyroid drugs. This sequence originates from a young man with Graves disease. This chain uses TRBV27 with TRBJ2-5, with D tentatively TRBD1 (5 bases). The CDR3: CASMFPLGVTQYF. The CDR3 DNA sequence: TGTGCCAGCATGTTTCCCCTAGGGGTGACCCAGTACTTC.